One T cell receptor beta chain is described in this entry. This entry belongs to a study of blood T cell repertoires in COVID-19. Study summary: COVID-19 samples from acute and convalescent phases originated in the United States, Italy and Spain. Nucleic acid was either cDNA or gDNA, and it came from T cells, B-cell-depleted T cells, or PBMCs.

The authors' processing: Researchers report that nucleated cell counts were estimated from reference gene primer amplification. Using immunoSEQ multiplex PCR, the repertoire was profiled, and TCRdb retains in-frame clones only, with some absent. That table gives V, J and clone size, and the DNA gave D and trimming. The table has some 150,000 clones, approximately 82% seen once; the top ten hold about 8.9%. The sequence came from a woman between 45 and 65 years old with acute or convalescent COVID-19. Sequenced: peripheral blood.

CDR3 region: CASSPGQTYGYTF. For the CDR3, the DNA is TGTGCCAGCAGCCCGGGACAGACCTATGGCTACACCTTC. The genes are TRBV7-2 and TRBJ1-2, with 7 nucleotides matching TRBD1. The CDR3 runs to 13 residues. Per the germline V gene, CDR1 is SGHTA and CDR2 is FQGNSA. Unmatched junction bases numbered 4, after V lost 5 bases and J lost 4 bases.